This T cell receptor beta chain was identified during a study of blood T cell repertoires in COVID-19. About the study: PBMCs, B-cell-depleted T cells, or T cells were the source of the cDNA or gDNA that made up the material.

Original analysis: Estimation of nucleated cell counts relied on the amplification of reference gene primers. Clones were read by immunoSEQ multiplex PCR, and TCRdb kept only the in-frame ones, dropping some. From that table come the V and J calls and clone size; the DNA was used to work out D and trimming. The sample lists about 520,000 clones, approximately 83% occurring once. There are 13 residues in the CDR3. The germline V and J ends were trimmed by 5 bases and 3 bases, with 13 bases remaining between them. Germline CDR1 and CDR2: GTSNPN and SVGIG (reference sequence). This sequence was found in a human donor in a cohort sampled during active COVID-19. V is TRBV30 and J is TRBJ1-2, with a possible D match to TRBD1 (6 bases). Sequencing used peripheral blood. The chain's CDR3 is CAWLRDRYYGYTF. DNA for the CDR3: TGTGCCTGGCTCCGCGACAGGTACTATGGCTACACCTTC.